This T cell receptor beta chain originates from a study of PD-1 blockade in classical Hodgkin lymphoma. Findings and caveats of the study: Baseline diversity in complete responders resembled that of newly diagnosed patients. By C4D1, diversity of CD4+ TCRs had risen significantly, whereas that of CD8+ TCRs had not. Newly diagnosed patients were reported to exhibit reduced baseline TCR diversity relative to healthy donors.

Germline CDR1 is SGHDT and CDR2 is YYEEEE. The CDR3 loop spans 15 amino acids. The ends were cut back, 4 bases at V and 5 bases at J, with 18 bases in the middle. As regards this clone: Its target is unknown.

The repertoire was sequenced with immunoSEQ multiplex PCR; TCRdb's copy has only in-frame clones and lacks some. The sample consists of roughly 100,000 clones, roughly nine tenths of them appearing once. Time point defined: cycle 4 day 1 (C4D1), after more than five weeks of nivolumab. Every single patient, without exception, relapsed after autologous stem cell transplantation, and brentuximab vedotin exposure varied. Patients showed best responses of complete response, partial response or progressive disease. Sequences were derived from peripheral blood mononuclear cells (PBMCs), sampled before the fourth cycle of nivolumab. The chain recombines TRBV5-6 with TRBJ2-5; D may be TRBD1 or TRBD2 (5 bases each). This receptor was identified in a human donor with classical Hodgkin lymphoma. The CDR3 sequence: CASSAPGPPWETQYF. In DNA, the CDR3 is TGTGCCAGCAGCGCCCCGGGACCCCCTTGGGAGACCCAGTACTTC.